These 32 T cell receptor beta chains were sequenced from one sample in a study of T cells in women clearing cervical HPV infection. Only in-frame clones appear in the TCRdb table, and some are missing; sequencing was by immunoSEQ multiplex PCR. The sample is made up of 20,000 to 25,000 clones, and the top ten hold 7.5% to 9.5% of it. Sequencing was done on a sample of blood buffy coat. These receptors were collected from a woman between 18 and 75 years old with a cervical HPV16 infection that either progressed to CIN3+ or cleared (not recorded which).

Regarding this clone: The observed sequence ends 3 residues before the CDR3 terminus, with the missing tail filled in from the germline J gene. J is TRBJ2-5 and V is TRBV7-3; a weak D match, TRBD2 (6 bases). The V gene lost 2 bases and the J gene lost 4 bases, with 11 bases spanning the gap. Germline CDR1 and CDR2: SGHTA and FQGTGA. CDR3 size: 14 residues. The CDR3 sequence: CASSLGGFGETQYF. The CDR3 bases that were read are TGTGCCAGCAGCTTAGGGGGGTTTGGAGAGACC. Complete variable domain (other parts from reference TRBV7-3 and TRBJ2-5): GAGVSQTPSNKVTEKGKYVELRCDPISGHTALYWYRQSLGQGPEFLIYFQGTGAADDSGLPNDRFFAVRPEGSVSTLKIQRTERGDSAVYLCASSLGGFGETQYFGPGTRLLVL.

This CDR3 is CASSRGRFYSNQPQHF. CDR3 DNA (partial): TGTGCCAGTAGTCGGGGTCGATTTTATAGCAATCAGCCC. V is TRBV19 and J is TRBJ1-5; D is unresolved. The read terminates 3 residues ahead of where the CDR3 ends, so the germline J gene completes it. This CDR3 comprises 16 residues. With 5 bases removed from V and 0 bases from J, the gap between germline ends came to 14 bases. Germline assignment: CDR1 LNHDA and CDR2 SQIVND (reference sequence).

Worth noting for this clone: The observed sequence ends 3 residues before the CDR3 terminus, with the missing tail filled in from the germline J gene. The V call is TRBV7-2, the J call TRBJ2-7; TRBD1 aligns across 10 bases. CDR1 is SGHTA, CDR2 FQGNSA, per germline. V trimming: 4 bases; J trimming: 2 bases; junction bases outside the gene matches: 2. CDR3 length: 14 residues. The CDR3 here is CASSSGTGAYEQYF. The covered CDR3 bases are TGTGCCAGCAGCTCCGGGACAGGGGCCTACGAG.

Concerning this clone: The read is 3 residues too short to cover the CDR3 end, so that end is filled in from the germline J gene. This chain uses TRBV28 with TRBJ2-5, with a possible D match to TRBD1 (6 bases). Germline V CDR1 and CDR2: MDHEN, SYDVKM. With 2 bases removed from V and 4 bases from J, the gap between germline ends came to 17 bases. CDR3 length: 16 residues. The sequenced part of the CDR3 DNA is TGTGCCAGCAGTTTACCAGGGCAGGGGAAGGGAGAGACC. It translates to CASSLPGQGKGET. The CDR3, in full, reads CASSLPGQGKGETQYF.

About this clone itself: Coverage ceases 3 residues before the CDR3 finishes, and the germline J gene fills in the end. The chain carries TRBV2 and TRBJ1-1; a weak D match, TRBD1 (5 bases). Germline lookup yields CDR1 SNHLY and CDR2 FYNNEI. V lost 8 bases and J lost 1, with 14 bases in between. CDR3 size: 14 residues. CDR3 DNA (partial): TGTGCCAGCCACAGGAATATGAGGAACACTGAA. This codes for CASHRNMRNTE. The full CDR3 is CASHRNMRNTEAFF.

Remarks on this clone: The sequenced fragment ends 3 residues before the CDR3 boundary, so the rest is inferred from the germline J gene. The chain is built from TRBV9 and TRBJ2-3; a weak D match, TRBD2 (6 bases). The V end lost 0 bases, the J end lost 0 bases, and 11 bases lay between the germline ends. CDR3 length: 16 amino acids. CDR1 is SGDLS and CDR2 is YYNGEE in the germline V gene. CDR3 bases read: TGTGCCAGCAGCGTAGCTCAAGGGACTAGCACAGATACG. Translating gives CASSVAQGTSTDT. The CDR3 in its entirety is CASSVAQGTSTDTQYF.

In the case of this clone: The observed sequence ends 3 residues before the CDR3 terminus, with the missing tail filled in from the germline J gene. The chain links TRBV2 to TRBJ2-1; 8 bases agree with TRBD1. From germline, CDR1 is SNHLY and CDR2 FYNNEI. This CDR3 is 15 amino acids long. The ends lost 6 bases at V and 9 bases at J; junction bases unmatched: 13. The CDR3 loop reads CASRDLGQGLGEQFF. The CDR3 DNA, read in part, is TGTGCCAGCAGGGACCTAGGACAGGGATTGGGTGAG.

A note on this clone: The read is 3 residues too short to cover the CDR3 end, so that end is filled in from the germline J gene. V is TRBV19 and J is TRBJ2-2, with TRBD2 as a possible D gene (5 bases). Germline loops: CDR1 LNHDA, CDR2 SQIVND (reference sequence). V lost 3 bases and J lost 4, with 12 bases in between. This CDR3 spans 15 amino acids. The CDR3 loop reads CASSIGGSGTGELFF. The covered CDR3 bases are TGTGCCAGTAGTATTGGCGGGTCGGGCACCGGGGAG. Based on the CDR3 plus reference TRBV19 and TRBJ2-2, the full variable domain is DGGITQSPKYLFRKEGQNVTLSCEQNLNHDAMYWYRQDPGQGLRLIYYSQIVNDFQKGDIAEGYSVSREKKESFPLTVTSAQKNPTAFYLCASSIGGSGTGELFFGEGSRLTVL.

Notes on this clone: Read coverage stops 3 residues before the CDR3 terminus; the germline J gene supplies the remainder. The chain couples TRBV18 to TRBJ2-7; D unclear. With 6 bases removed from V and 0 bases from J, the gap between germline ends came to 18 bases. Germline V gene lookup returns CDR1 KGHSH and CDR2 LQKENI. The CDR3 sequence is 16 residues long. This chain's CDR3 is CASSPYSLPSSYEQYF. CDR3 bases read: TGTGCCAGCTCGCCCTACAGTCTCCCCTCCTCCTACGAG.

Points on this clone: Read sequence stops 3 residues before the CDR3 end, and the germline J gene provides the missing end. The chain uses TRBV7-8 and TRBJ2-1; TRBD2 aligns across 7 bases. The V gene end was trimmed by 5 bases and the J gene end by 8 bases; junction bases not matched to a gene: 12. This CDR3 is 15 amino acids long. In germline, CDR1 is SGHVS, CDR2 FQNEAQ. The CDR3 reads CASSQGTTSLDEQFF. The sequenced CDR3 bases are TGTGCCAGCAGCCAAGGGACTACCTCTTTAGATGAG.

A word on this clone: The read stops 3 residues short of the end of the CDR3; the missing end is completed from the germline J gene. The chain carries TRBV7-9 and TRBJ2-7, with 7 nucleotides matching TRBD1. This CDR3 has 15 residues. In germline, CDR1 is SEHNR, CDR2 FQNEAQ (reference sequence). V trimming: 5 bases; J trimming: 3 bases; junction bases outside the gene matches: 10. The CDR3 bases that were read are TGTGCCAGCAGCCTCCCCGGGACAGTTCTCTACGAG. It yields the protein CASSLPGTVLYE. The whole CDR3 sequence reads CASSLPGTVLYEQYF.

CDR3 in amino acids: CASSGDSYGYTF. CDR3 bases read: TGTGCCAGCTCCGGGGACAGCTATGGC. The V gene is TRBV18, the J gene TRBJ1-2; 7 nucleotides line up with TRBD1. The CDR3 end lies 3 residues beyond the end of the read and is filled in from the germline J gene. Per the germline V gene, CDR1 is KGHSH and CDR2 is LQKENI. With 6 bases clipped from V and 4 bases from J, the junction kept 2 bases outside the gene matches. This CDR3 spans 12 amino acids. The variable domain in full, with the rest retrieved from reference TRBV18 and TRBJ1-2, is NAGVMQNPRHLVRRRGQEARLRCSPMKGHSHVYWYRQLPEEGLKFMVYLQKENIIDESGMPKERFSAEFPKEGPSILRIQQVVRGDSAAYFCASSGDSYGYTFGSGTRLTVV.

A word on this clone: The read terminates 3 residues before the CDR3 end, so the remaining end is supplied by the germline J gene. This rearrangement joins TRBV5-1 to TRBJ1-4, with a tentative D call TRBD1 (5 bases). V was clipped by 4 bases and J by 8 bases, with 15 bases between them. Germline values: CDR1 SGHRS, CDR2 YFSETQ. This CDR3 region has 14 residues. CDR3: CASSLGGVGEKLFF. The covered CDR3 bases are TGCGCCAGCAGCCTCGGAGGGGTCGGAGAAAAA.

To note about this clone: The read falls 3 residues short of the CDR3 end, and the missing part is taken from the germline J gene. The genes are TRBV20-1 and TRBJ2-3; no definite D call. Per the germline V gene, CDR1 is DFQATT and CDR2 is SNEGSKA (reference sequence). CDR3 length: 12 amino acids. Between the trimmed V and J ends, which lost 0 bases and 2 bases, there was a span of 3 bases. The CDR3 protein is CSARDLTDTQYF. The sequenced CDR3 bases are TGCAGTGCTAGAGATCTCACAGATACG.

As for this clone: The read gets to within 3 residues of the CDR3 end, and the germline J gene fills in the rest. The V gene is TRBV10-3, the J gene TRBJ1-2; weak D call: TRBD1 (6 bases). The V and J ends lost 3 bases and 6 bases respectively, with 11 bases between them. This CDR3 region has 13 residues. In germline, CDR1 is ENHRY, CDR2 SYGVKD. The chain's CDR3 is CAISERDTHGYTF. Partial CDR3 DNA: TGTGCCATCAGTGAAAGGGACACTCATGGC.

The CDR3 sequence: CSASQAAGNTIYF. The sequenced part of the CDR3 DNA is TGCAGTGCTAGCCAGGCAGCTGGAAACACC. The rearrangement links TRBV20-1 to TRBJ1-3; D is uncertain. From the germline J gene comes the end of the CDR3, since the read stops 3 residues before it. This CDR3 has 13 residues. The V end lost 3 bases, the J end lost 2 bases, and 8 bases lay between the germline ends. Germline V gene sequence: CDR1 DFQATT, CDR2 SNEGSKA (reference sequence).

Concerning this clone: Coverage ceases 3 residues before the CDR3 finishes, and the germline J gene fills in the end. The chain has TRBV7-3 and TRBJ2-1; 9 positions agree with TRBD2. Germline-derived CDR1 and CDR2 are SGHTA and FQGTGA. This CDR3 comprises 16 residues. The J segment lost 5 bases and the V segment lost 0 bases, leaving 5 bases of the junction unmatched. Incomplete CDR3 DNA: TGTGCCAGCAGCTTAACCGGGACTAGCAGAAACAATGAG. It translates to CASSLTGTSRNNE. The complete CDR3 reads CASSLTGTSRNNEQFF.

Notes on this clone: The read ends 3 residues early relative to the CDR3; the germline J gene fills the gap. The chain employs TRBV7-9 and TRBJ1-5; D gene unclear. V was shortened by 4 bases and J by 3 bases, with 7 bases between the two germline ends. Looked up from germline, CDR1 is SEHNR and CDR2 is FQNEAQ (reference sequence). The CDR3 contains 13 residues. The CDR3 bases that were read are TGTGCCAGCAGCTCCCGTCCCAATCAGCCC. It is translated as CASSSRPNQP. The complete CDR3 reads CASSSRPNQPQHF.

Regarding this clone: The read ends 3 residues early relative to the CDR3; the germline J gene fills the gap. The rearrangement joins TRBV20-1 to TRBJ1-2; TRBD1 might be the D (5 bases). The CDR3 totals 14 residues. V gave up 5 bases and J gave up 3 bases, with 16 bases separating them. Germline CDR1 is DFQATT and CDR2 is SNEGSKA (reference sequence). CDR3 DNA, as far as it was read: TGCAGTGCTGGAAAGGACGGGGGGGACTATGGC. This gives the protein CSAGKDGGDYG. The entire CDR3 sequence reads CSAGKDGGDYGYTF.

Note on this clone: Read sequence stops 3 residues before the CDR3 end, and the germline J gene provides the missing end. The chain has TRBV12-3 or TRBV12-4 and TRBJ2-5; 12 nucleotides line up with TRBD2. This CDR3 has 17 residues. With V trimmed by 7 bases and J by 5 bases, 14 bases remained unmatched. This CDR3 reads CASNLRGLAGGGETQYF. CDR3 DNA, as far as it was read: TGTGCCAGCAACCTGAGGGGGCTAGCGGGAGGGGGTGAGACC.

Concerning this clone itself: The CDR3 extends 3 residues past the end of the read, so its final part is completed from the germline J gene. The V gene is TRBV30, the J gene TRBJ2-5, with D tentatively TRBD1 (6 bases). V was cut by 2 bases and J by 7 bases, with 14 bases left in between. The CDR3 loop spans 13 amino acids. CDR1 and CDR2 from the germline V gene are GTSNPN and SVGIG (reference sequence). Partial CDR3 DNA: TGTGCCTGGAGTCCTTGGGGACATGGGACC. Translated, it gives CAWSPWGHGT. The entire CDR3 sequence reads CAWSPWGHGTQYF.

As concerns this clone: The CDR3 end is not reached by the read, which stops 3 residues before it; the germline J gene fills it in. The chain is built from TRBV19 and TRBJ1-5, with D unresolved. This CDR3 comprises 14 residues. V was shortened by 8 bases and J by 5 bases, with 16 bases between the two germline ends. CDR1 and CDR2 (germline): LNHDA, SQIVND (reference sequence). The chain's CDR3 is CASAPAGEHQPQHF. The part of the CDR3 DNA that was read is TGTGCCAGTGCCCCCGCAGGAGAGCATCAGCCC.

A word on this clone: The missing CDR3 end, 3 residues past where the read stops, is filled in from the germline J gene. The chain employs TRBV6-4 and TRBJ2-6; D may be TRBD1 (6 bases). Trimming cost V 2 bases and J 4 bases, with 18 bases left between them. CDR3 length: 18 residues. The germline CDR1 and CDR2 sequences are MRHNA and SNTAGT. The sequenced CDR3 bases are TGTGCCAGCAGTGACAACAGGGTCAGGTCCTCCGGGGCCAACGTC. Encoded protein: CASSDNRVRSSGANV. The CDR3 as a whole reads CASSDNRVRSSGANVLTF.

As for this clone: The read terminates 3 residues ahead of where the CDR3 ends, so the germline J gene completes it. The chain links TRBV5-4 to TRBJ2-5, with 8 nucleotides matching TRBD2. Trimming at V came to 3 bases and at J to 2 bases, leaving 6 bases not matched to a gene. The CDR3 runs 15 residues. CDR1 SGHNT and CDR2 YYREEE come from the germline V gene (reference sequence). The CDR3 reads CASSSGGAVQETQYF. CDR3 DNA, as far as it was read: TGTGCCAGCAGCTCGGGGGGGGCAGTGCAAGAGACC.

On this clone itself: The DNA ends 3 residues before the CDR3 does, and the rest of the CDR3 is filled in from the germline J gene. V is TRBV23-1 and J is TRBJ2-7; a possible D gene is TRBD2 (6 bases). TRBV23-1 is an ORF for which the function is uncertain. Trimming cost V 7 bases and J 4 bases, with 20 bases left between them. This CDR3 comprises 15 residues. The sequenced part of the CDR3 DNA is TGCGCCAGCACCTCGCGGGGACCTCGGAGGTACGAG. This sequence encodes CASTSRGPRRYE. The CDR3 as a whole reads CASTSRGPRRYEQYF.

Regarding this clone: Read coverage stops 3 residues before the CDR3 terminus; the germline J gene supplies the remainder. This chain uses TRBV5-6 with TRBJ2-7; D is possibly TRBD2 (5 bases). Germline assignment: CDR1 SGHDT and CDR2 YYEEEE. The V and J ends lost 4 bases and 3 bases respectively, with 14 bases between them. The CDR3 extends over 14 amino acids. CDR3: CASSTQTISYEQYF. The sequenced CDR3 bases are TGTGCCAGCAGCACCCAGACTATTAGCTACGAG.

To note about this clone: With the read ending 3 residues before the CDR3 end, the germline J gene is used to fill in that end. The chain uses TRBV5-6 and TRBJ1-2; tentatively, D is TRBD1 (6 bases). Germline CDR1 SGHDT, CDR2 YYEEEE. CDR3 length: 15 amino acids. CDR3 in amino acids: CASSLGQGTLGGYTF. The covered CDR3 bases are TGTGCCAGCAGCTTGGGCCAGGGGACCTTAGGAGGC.

Measured by frequency, this clone is medium-sized. Read data end 3 residues before the CDR3 end; the end is taken from the germline J gene. The chain joins TRBV29-1 to TRBJ2-1; tentative D call: TRBD2 (6 bases). Between the trimmed V and J ends, which lost 0 bases and 5 bases, there was a span of 14 bases. The germline CDR1 and CDR2 sequences are SQVTM and ANQGSEA. This CDR3 has 15 residues. The chain's CDR3 is CSVEDSLALNNEQFF. Incomplete CDR3 DNA: TGCAGCGTTGAAGATTCACTAGCCCTAAACAATGAG.

As regards this clone: The read stops 3 residues short of the end of the CDR3; the missing end is completed from the germline J gene. V gene TRBV30 combines with J gene TRBJ2-1, with TRBD2 matching over 8 bases. Per germline, CDR1 GTSNPN and CDR2 SVGIG (reference sequence). The CDR3 sequence is 15 residues long. The V gene end was trimmed by 5 bases and the J gene end by 8 bases; junction bases not matched to a gene: 14. CDR3 DNA, as far as it was read: TGTGCCTGGGGTTCCACGGGACTCGGGGGGGATGAG. Protein: CAWGSTGLGGDE. The complete CDR3 protein is CAWGSTGLGGDEQFF.

With respect to this clone: The read terminates 3 residues ahead of where the CDR3 ends, so the germline J gene completes it. This chain uses TRBV5-1 with TRBJ2-7; TRBD1 matches at 8 bases. Trimming at V came to 4 bases and at J to 5 bases, leaving 5 bases not matched to a gene. The CDR3 runs 13 residues. Germline-derived CDR1 and CDR2 are SGHRS and YFSETQ. The CDR3 sequence is CASSRNRGDEQYF. CDR3 bases read: TGCGCCAGCAGCCGGAACAGGGGGGACGAG.

Notes on this clone: From the germline J gene comes the end of the CDR3, since the read stops 3 residues before it. The chain is built from TRBV5-1 and TRBJ2-7; D gene ambiguous. Per the germline V gene, CDR1 is SGHRS and CDR2 is YFSETQ. The germline V and J ends were trimmed by 5 bases and 3 bases, with 6 bases remaining between them. The CDR3 extends over 11 amino acids. The CDR3 DNA, read in part, is TGCGCCAGCAGACAGAACTACGAG. Translating gives CASRQNYE. The CDR3 as a whole reads CASRQNYEQYF. Full variable domain (rest looked up from reference TRBV5-1 and TRBJ2-7): KAGVTQTPRYLIKTRGQQVTLSCSPISGHRSVSWYQQTPGQGLQFLFEYFSETQRNKGNFPGRFSGRQFSNSRSEMNVSTLELGDSALYLCASRQNYEQYFGPGTRLTVT.

Incomplete CDR3 DNA: TGTGCCATCAGTCCAACAGGGACCCGAATCACTGAA. This encodes CAISPTGTRITE. The whole CDR3 region reads CAISPTGTRITEAFF. V and J are TRBV10-3 and TRBJ1-1, with D perhaps matching TRBD1 (6 bases). The CDR3 is cut off 3 residues early in the read; its end comes from the germline J gene. The V end was cut by 5 bases, the J end by 4 bases, with 17 bases between. CDR3 length equals 15 residues. The germline gives CDR1 ENHRY, CDR2 SYGVKD.